Below, one T cell receptor (beta chain) is given with its context. Assay: immunoSEQ multiplex PCR; the TCRdb copy retains only in-frame clones and omits some. Altogether tens of thousands of clones are present, about 96% being singletons, with the ten largest covering about 0.2%. This record belongs to a study of technical replicates of blood from a handful of donors. CDR3 length: 13 residues. CDR1 is GTSNPN, CDR2 SVGIG, per germline (reference sequence). Trimming pared 3 bases from V and 2 bases from J, leaving 11 bases between. The sequence was collected from a human donor in good health. Input material: T cells isolated from PBMCs. The chain combines TRBV30 with TRBJ2-7, with D possibly TRBD1 on 5 matching bases. CDR3 sequence: CAWSIGHAYEQYF. For the CDR3, the DNA is TGTGCCTGGAGCATAGGACACGCCTACGAGCAGTACTTC.